This T cell receptor (beta chain) was documented in a study of CD8 T cells in ankylosing spondylitis. TCRdb reprocessed the 5' RACE reads with MiXCR, giving one entry per CDR3 protein. The sample consists of about 210,000 distinct CDR3 sequences, 7% to 10% of them appearing once. This clonotype was picked up many times. V gave up 8 bases and J gave up 5 bases; unmatched junction bases: 5. CDR3 size: 12 residues. Germline-derived CDR1 and CDR2 are MDHEN and SYDVKM. J is TRBJ1-2 and V is TRBV28; 7 bases fit TRBD1. The sequence was obtained from a female donor with ankylosing spondylitis or in good health (not recorded which). The source material was blood, either unsorted or a sorted T cell fraction (not recorded which). The CDR3 sequence is CASGRQGYGYTF. The CDR3 DNA follows: TGTGCCAGCGGTAGACAGGGATATGGCTACACCTTC.